This T cell receptor (beta chain) was captured by sequencing in a study of CD8+ T cells in alopecia areata. Findings and limits, study-wide: In scalp samples, resident alphabeta T cells of normal skin are also sequenced.

In this sample, this clone turned up a few times. Its specificity is not known. In germline, CDR1 is SQVTM, CDR2 ANQGSEA. Trimming took off 6 bases at V and 5 bases at J, with 18 bases between the two ends. This CDR3 comprises 14 residues. Isolation of CD4+ and CD8+ T cells from PBMCs was achieved by sorting. Sequencing used cDNA as its template, made by extracting RNA and reverse transcribing it. TCRdb's copy holds only in-frame clones and misses some; the assay was immunoSEQ multiplex PCR. Among some 100,000 clones listed, about 60% were seen once. Sequenced material: CD4+ T cells sorted from blood. The sequence derives from a human donor in good health. The chain is built from TRBV29-1 and TRBJ2-3; D perhaps matches TRBD2 (6 bases). The CDR3 nucleotides are TGCAGCGTCCCCCGGGACTCCAAGGGAGATACGCAGTATTTT. As protein: CSVPRDSKGDTQYF.